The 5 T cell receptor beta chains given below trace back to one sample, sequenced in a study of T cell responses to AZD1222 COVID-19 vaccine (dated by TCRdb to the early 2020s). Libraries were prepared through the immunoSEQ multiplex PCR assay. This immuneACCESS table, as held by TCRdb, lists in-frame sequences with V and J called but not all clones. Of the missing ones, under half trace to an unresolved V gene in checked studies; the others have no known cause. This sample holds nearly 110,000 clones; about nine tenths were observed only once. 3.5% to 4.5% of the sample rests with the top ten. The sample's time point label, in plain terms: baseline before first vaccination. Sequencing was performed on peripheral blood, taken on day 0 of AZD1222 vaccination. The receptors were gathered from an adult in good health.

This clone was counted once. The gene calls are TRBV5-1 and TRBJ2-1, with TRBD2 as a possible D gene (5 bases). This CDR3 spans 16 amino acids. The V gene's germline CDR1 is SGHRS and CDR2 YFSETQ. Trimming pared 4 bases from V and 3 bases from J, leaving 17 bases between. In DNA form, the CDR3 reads TGCGCCAGCAGCGGAAGGCCAGCGGAGGTCTACAATGAGCAGTTCTTC. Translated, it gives CASSGRPAEVYNEQFF.

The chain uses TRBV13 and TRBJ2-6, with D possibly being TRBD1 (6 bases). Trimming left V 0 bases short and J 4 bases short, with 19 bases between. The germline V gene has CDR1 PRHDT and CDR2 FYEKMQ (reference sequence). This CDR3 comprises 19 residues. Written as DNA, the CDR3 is TGTGCCAGCAGCTTAGGAGACAGGTTTTCCGTCTTGGGGGCCAACGTCCTGACTTTC. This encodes CASSLGDRFSVLGANVLTF.

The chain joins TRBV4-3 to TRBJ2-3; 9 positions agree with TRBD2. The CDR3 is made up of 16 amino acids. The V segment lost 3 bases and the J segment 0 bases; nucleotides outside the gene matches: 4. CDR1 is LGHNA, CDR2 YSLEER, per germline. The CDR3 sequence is CASSHYSGGSTDTQYF. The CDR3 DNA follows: TGCGCCAGCAGCCACTATAGCGGGGGAAGCACAGATACGCAGTATTTT.

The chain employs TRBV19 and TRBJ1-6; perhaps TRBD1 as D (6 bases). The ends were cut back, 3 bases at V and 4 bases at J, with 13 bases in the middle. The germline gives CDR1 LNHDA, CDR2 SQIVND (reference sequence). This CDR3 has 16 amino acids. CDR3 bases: TGTGCCAGTAGTATTGGTCGACAGGTTTATAATTCACCCCTCCACTTT. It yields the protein CASSIGRQVYNSPLHF.

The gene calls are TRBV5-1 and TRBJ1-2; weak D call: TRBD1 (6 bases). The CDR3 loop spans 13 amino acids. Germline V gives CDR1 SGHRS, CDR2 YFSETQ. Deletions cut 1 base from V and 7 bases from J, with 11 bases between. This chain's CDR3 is CASSLNREGGYTF. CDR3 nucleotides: TGCGCCAGCAGCTTGAACAGGGAGGGTGGCTACACCTTC.